The 17 T cell receptor beta chains below were found in one sample sequenced in a study of tumor-infiltrating lymphocytes in primary liver carcinoma. The template, about 550 ng total RNA, yielded TCR beta cDNA made with a constant-region primer. ARM-PCR was slightly modified, and three nested multiplex PCR rounds with it gave rise to the TCR beta libraries. With TRBV1-TRBV30 forward primers and a C-beta reverse primer, the first two PCR rounds were run for roughly 9 cycles each. Via MiXCR, TCRdb re-called the multiplex PCR reads, giving one row per CDR3 protein. Of roughly 100,000 distinct CDR3 sequences listed, roughly 80% are singletons. The tissue used was unsorted bulk material of about 20-33 mg. RNA and DNA were co-extracted from it with the AllPrep DNA/RNA mini kit. Input material: liver tumor tissue from sampling region 3. Specified subset: tumor region T3, left-lateral pole. The receptors stem from a man aged 35 to 55 with primary liver carcinoma and hepatitis B virus infection.

About this clonotype itself: This sequence may be a read error, since a much larger clone differs from it by one base. The chain employs TRBV24-1 and TRBJ2-3; 7 bases match TRBD1. The J call is uncertain, as TRBJ1-5 better fits the DNA end. Germline loops: CDR1 KGHDR, CDR2 SFDVKD. The CDR3 covers 17 residues. CDR3 in amino acids: CATSDSLGQAILDTQHF. CDR3 in DNA: TGTGCCACCAGTGATTCTTTAGGACAGGCAATTCTAGATACGCAGCATTTT.

In the case of this clonotype: Mismatch with germline at one junction end may stem from a read error. The V and J genes are TRBV11-2 and TRBJ1-2; D remains ambiguous. CDR1 and CDR2 (germline): SGHAT, FQNNGV. This CDR3 spans 13 amino acids. DNA for the CDR3: TGTGCCAGCACCTTATTTGGTTTCTATGGTTACGCCTTC. Translated: CASTLFGFYGYAF.

Only a few counts were recorded for this clonotype. The chain couples TRBV11-3 to TRBJ2-1, with D possibly being TRBD2 (6 bases). The CDR3 runs 14 residues. CDR1 and CDR2 from the germline V gene are SGHNT and YENEEA. CDR3 coding DNA: TGTGCTAGCGGTTTAGGCGTCTCGAACAATGAGCAGTTCTTC. Amino acid sequence: CASGLGVSNNEQFF.

V and J are TRBV6-6 and TRBJ2-5; D is unclear. Trimming cost V 6 bases and J 5 bases, with 10 bases left between them. The germline V gene encodes CDR1 MNHNY and CDR2 SVGAGI (reference sequence). CDR3 length: 12 residues. The CDR3 region has the DNA TGTGCCAGCAGCCACGTCGCGGAGACCCAGTACTTC. Protein: CASSHVAETQYF.

Many counts were recorded for this clonotype. The V gene is TRBV30, the J gene TRBJ1-1; D unclear. The germline V and J ends were trimmed by 3 bases and 2 bases, with 10 bases remaining between them. CDR1 and CDR2 (germline): GTSNPN, SVGIG (reference sequence). This CDR3 has 13 amino acids. The CDR3 loop is CAWRDRVNTEAFF. As DNA, the CDR3 is TGTGCCTGGAGAGACCGGGTCAACACTGAAGCTTTCTTT.

A remark on this clonotype: At one end the junction does not follow the germline gene, possibly because of a read error. The chain links TRBV7-3 to TRBJ2-1, with 8 bases fitting TRBD1. The germline V gene has CDR1 SGHTA and CDR2 FQGTGA. The CDR3 contains 15 residues. CDR3 DNA: TGTGCCAGCAGCCCAAGGACAGGGAGTGGGAATGAGCAGTCCTTC. Residues: CASSPRTGSGNEQSF.

The chain uses TRBV19 and TRBJ2-7, with a tentative D call TRBD1 (6 bases). The V gene's germline CDR1 is LNHDA and CDR2 SQIVND (reference sequence). The CDR3 spans 15 residues. The V end lost 7 bases, the J end lost 2 bases, and 18 bases lay between the germline ends. The CDR3 nucleotides read TGTGCCAGTACCCGTGGGGTGGACAGAGCCTACGAGCAGTACTTC. This gives the protein CASTRGVDRAYEQYF.

For this clonotype: One end of the junction fails to match germline, which may point to a read error. The chain recombines TRBV14 with TRBJ2-5, with 10 bases fitting TRBD2. CDR1 SGHDN and CDR2 FVKESK come from the germline V gene. CDR3 length equals 17 residues. The CDR3 loop reads CASGQVGLAVTQETQYF. As DNA, the CDR3 is TGTGCCAGCGGCCAAGTTGGACTAGCGGTTACCCAAGAGACCCAGTACTTC.

Remarks on this clonotype: Germline is not matched at one junction end, which may reflect a read error. The chain links TRBV5-6 to TRBJ2-2; D is unresolved. This CDR3 is 14 amino acids long. From germline, CDR1 is SGHDT and CDR2 YYEEEE. CDR3 region: CVSRFNLNTGELFF. The CDR3 nucleotides are TGTGTCAGCAGATTTAACCTAAACACCGGGGAGCTGTTTTTT.

This clonotype came up once. A read error may explain this, as a much larger clone is one base away. The chain couples TRBV2 to TRBJ2-7; D remains ambiguous. There are 14 residues in the CDR3. The germline V gene encodes CDR1 SNHLY and CDR2 FYNNEI. The CDR3 DNA reads as TGTGCCAGCAGTGAAGCGCGGATCCCCTACGATCAGTACTTC. Its translation: CASSEARIPYDQYF.

On this clonotype: Given the absence of the conserved phenylalanine or tryptophan at the CDR3 end, a read error is likely. Because the CDR3's place on the DNA is in doubt, the DNA is left out and the CDR3 is given as listed by TCRdb. The chain joins TRBV11-2 to TRBJ2-3; no DNA check was done on the table's D call, TRBD2. Termini included, the CDR3 measures 16 amino acids. Looked up from germline, CDR1 is SGHAT and CDR2 is FQNNGV. CDR3 residues: CASSSPGQAGVDTQYL.

This chain links TRBV28 with TRBJ2-7; TRBD1 or TRBD2 may be the D gene (5 bases each). CDR1 and CDR2 (germline): MDHEN, SYDVKM. V was cut by 7 bases and J by 5 bases, with 12 bases left in between. The length of the CDR3 is 12 residues. CDR3 in amino acids: CASMGPGHEQYF. CDR3 sequence (DNA): TGTGCCAGCATGGGACCGGGCCACGAGCAGTACTTC.

A note on this clonotype: One end of the junction is discordant with germline, which a read error may explain. This chain connects TRBV10-2 to TRBJ2-3; unclear D gene. The CDR3 totals 13 residues. Germline V CDR1 and CDR2: WSHSY, SAAADI. CDR3 amino acids: CASGNARTDTHYF. For the CDR3, the DNA is TGCGCCAGTGGGAATGCGCGCACAGATACGCACTATTTT.

This sequence joins TRBV6-1 and TRBJ2-2, with 16 positions matching TRBD2. J lost 8 bases, V lost 10 bases, and 16 bases had no gene match. CDR1 MNHNS and CDR2 SASEGT come from the germline V gene. The CDR3 length is 18 residues. The CDR3 coding sequence is TGTGCCATCAGGGAGGGACTAGCGGGAGGGCTCGGCACTGGGGAGCTGTTTTTT. Translated, it gives CAIREGLAGGLGTGELFF.

A note on this clonotype: Likely a read error: the CDR3 ends without its conserved phenylalanine or tryptophan. The chain links TRBV29-1 to TRBJ2-3; D call uncertain. The germline gives CDR1 SQVTM, CDR2 ANQGSEA. The CDR3 length is 16 residues. CDR3 amino acids: CSVAGVDGRSTDMQYY. The CDR3 bases are TGCAGCGTCGCTGGAGTGGACGGGCGTAGCACAGATATGCAGTATTAT.

The chain is built from TRBV6-1 and TRBJ2-5, with no clear D. The J call may be in error: the DNA end matches TRBJ2-1 better. The CDR3 spans 11 residues. Germline V CDR1 and CDR2: MNHNS, SASEGT. The CDR3 protein is CASSKSPTQFF. The CDR3 DNA sequence: TGTGCCAGCAGTAAGTCACCGACCCAGTTCTTC.

Notes on this clonotype: Its ends do not fully match the called genes, so a read error is possible. The chain is built from TRBV5-4 and TRBJ2-1, with TRBD2 matching 16 bases. This CDR3 is built from 17 residues. Germline CDR1 is SGHNT and CDR2 is YYREEE (reference sequence). The CDR3 bases are TGTGCCAGCAGTTTGGGGACTAGCGGGAGGGCCTACGCTGAGCAGTTATTC. This gives the protein CASSLGTSGRAYAEQLF.